This entry describes one T cell receptor beta chain. The data originate from a study of blood T cell repertoires in COVID-19. As for the study in general: Samples of COVID-19 (acute and convalescent) were obtained from the United States, Italy and Spain. Sample material is recorded as cDNA or gDNA derived from T cells, B-cell-depleted T cells, or PBMCs.

Source study methods: Reference gene primers were amplified, and this amplification served to estimate nucleated cell counts. Sequencing used immunoSEQ multiplex PCR; TCRdb keeps in-frame clones, though not all of them. The V and J calls and clone size were taken over from that table, and D and trimming were inferred from the DNA. Altogether some 35,000 clones are present, about 91% being singletons, with the ten largest covering 7% to 8.5%. The sequenced sample was peripheral blood. The receptor's source is a human donor in a cohort sampled during active COVID-19.

The CDR3 loop reads CASTTSGKNTQYF. The CDR3 region has the DNA TGTGCCAGCACGACTAGCGGGAAGAATACGCAGTATTTT. The chain carries TRBV6-5 and TRBJ2-3; 11 bases agree with TRBD2. This CDR3 has 13 amino acids. V was clipped by 7 bases and J by 7 bases; unmatched bases: 4. Germline loops: CDR1 MNHEY, CDR2 SVGAGI.